A single T cell receptor (beta chain) is shown here with its context. Antigen unknown. The data originate from a study of cytomegalovirus exposure and HLA in healthy donors. Study results and caveats: The analysis excluded some indistinguishable V segments, including TRBV6-2 and TRBV6-3. Some public TCRs appeared in many individuals, while most sequences were rare. In an earlier analysis, in some 600 donors, most V segments appeared productive either ~87% or ~30% of the time. TCR beta V- and J-gene trimming was later associated with a missense DCLRE1C variant.

This CDR3 has 16 amino acids. The germline gives CDR1 SGHTA, CDR2 FQGNSA. V shed 1 base and J 4 bases; nucleotides not matched to a gene: 5. Researchers ran the PCR with 60 Vbeta and 13 Jbeta primers. Method: immunoSEQ multiplex PCR; TCRdb's copy keeps in-frame clones and lacks some. The data hold 180,000 or so clones, with less than 85% observed a single time. The material sequenced was PBMCs. This chain connects TRBV7-2 to TRBJ2-1; 9 bases line up with TRBD2. The TCR sequence derives from a male donor in good health and CMV-seronegative. The CDR3 DNA sequence: TGTGCCAGCAGCTTAGAGGGGACTAGCCCTTACAATGAGCAGTTCTTC. Its translation is CASSLEGTSPYNEQFF.